A single sample gave rise to the 19 T cell receptor beta chains below, sequenced in a study of cytomegalovirus exposure and HLA in healthy donors (dated by TCRdb to about 2017). Libraries were built with the immunoSEQ multiplex PCR assay. For the multiplex PCR, a mixture combining 60 forward primers for TCR Vbeta segments and 13 reverse primers for TCR Jbeta segments was used. TCRdb provides this immuneACCESS table in a form limited to in-frame rearrangements. Some clones are lacking; in checked studies, under half of them reflect an unresolved V gene, and why the rest are absent is not known. In this sample the table shows just over 150,000 clones, roughly 84% of which occur a single time. The ten largest account for less than 2.5% of the sample. The sample taken for sequencing was PBMCs. Source of these receptors: a woman aged 18-30 years in good health and CMV-seronegative.

The chain recombines TRBV2 with TRBJ2-1; 8 bases map to TRBD2. The ends lost 5 bases at V and 7 bases at J; junction bases unmatched: 7. This CDR3 is built from 14 residues. The V gene's germline CDR1 is SNHLY and CDR2 FYNNEI. The CDR3 protein is CASSSTSVSNEQFF. CDR3 DNA sequence: TGTGCCAGCAGTTCGACTAGCGTAAGTAATGAGCAGTTCTTC.

This chain's CDR3 is CASSTRQGAFTDTQYF. DNA for the CDR3: TGCGCCAGCAGTACCCGACAGGGGGCGTTTACAGATACGCAGTATTTT. V gene TRBV10-2 combines with J gene TRBJ2-3; 10 bases agree with TRBD1. CDR1 and CDR2 from the germline V gene are WSHSY and SAAADI. The CDR3 totals 16 residues. The V segment lost 5 bases and the J segment 3 bases; nucleotides outside the gene matches: 8.

This chain links TRBV7-8 with TRBJ2-5; TRBD2 matches 8 bases. The ends lost 5 bases at V and 11 bases at J; junction bases unmatched: 16. The CDR3 consists of 15 residues. In germline, CDR1 is SGHVS, CDR2 FQNEAQ. The CDR3 reads CASSQMAGGLQEQYF. The CDR3 coding sequence is TGTGCCAGCAGCCAAATGGCGGGGGGACTTCAGGAGCAGTACTTC.

The V call is TRBV6-1, the J call TRBJ2-3; D is possibly TRBD2 (5 bases). This CDR3 is 14 amino acids long. The germline CDR1 and CDR2 sequences are MNHNS and SASEGT. V was clipped by 4 bases and J by 4 bases, with 12 bases between them. The CDR3 DNA reads TGTGCCAGCAGTGGTCGGGGATCTTCAGATACGCAGTATTTT. Translating gives CASSGRGSSDTQYF.

V gene TRBV6-4 combines with J gene TRBJ2-1; D is undetermined. This CDR3 comprises 12 residues. Trimming removed 2 bases at V and 7 bases at J, with 6 bases between. The germline V gene encodes CDR1 MRHNA and CDR2 SNTAGT. The CDR3 sequence is CASSDVQNEQFF. CDR3 coding DNA: TGTGCCAGCAGTGACGTCCAAAATGAGCAGTTCTTC.

This clone was seen a few times. V and J are TRBV4-3 and TRBJ1-5, with no clear D. This CDR3 comprises 13 residues. V dropped 0 bases and J dropped 7 bases, with 7 bases sitting between them. The germline CDR1 and CDR2 sequences are LGHNA and YSLEER. CDR3 DNA: TGCGCCAGCAGCCAAGATCGAGGACAGCCCCAGCATTTT. Translating it yields CASSQDRGQPQHF.

Details on this clone: The junction departs from germline at one end; a sequencing error may be responsible. The chain joins TRBV13 to TRBJ2-2; weak D call: TRBD1 (7 bases). The germline gives CDR1 PRHDT, CDR2 FYEKMQ (reference sequence). The CDR3 spans 17 residues. CDR3 bases: TGTGCCAGCAGGCATCGTTACGGGACAGAGAACACCGGGGGGCTGTTTTTT. Its translation is CASRHRYGTENTGGLFF.

J is TRBJ2-5 and V is TRBV5-8, with 8 bases identical to TRBD1. The V gene's germline CDR1 is SGHTS and CDR2 YDEGEE. The CDR3 loop spans 14 amino acids. The junction had 4 bases not matched to a gene; V was cut back by 4 bases and J by 2 bases. In DNA, the CDR3 is TGTGCCAGCAGCCCGGGACAGGCGCAAGAGACCCAGTACTTC. Amino acids: CASSPGQAQETQYF.

Only a few counts were recorded for this clone. This chain uses TRBV2 with TRBJ1-5; no clear D gene. From germline, CDR1 is SNHLY and CDR2 FYNNEI. This CDR3 spans 13 amino acids. Trimming took off 7 bases at V and 0 bases at J, with 7 bases between the two ends. The CDR3 coding sequence is TGTGCCAGCAAAAGAGATAGCAATCAGCCCCAGCATTTT. Amino acid sequence: CASKRDSNQPQHF.

The V call is TRBV7-2, the J call TRBJ2-7; 7 bases map to TRBD2. Germline CDR1 reads SGHTA; CDR2 reads FQGNSA. V was pared by 5 bases and J by 7 bases, with 17 bases of the junction left unmatched. The CDR3 contains 16 residues. CDR3 protein: CASSPTAGRGEWEQYF. As DNA, the CDR3 is TGTGCCAGCAGCCCGACAGCGGGGCGAGGGGAATGGGAGCAGTACTTC.

The chain employs TRBV5-1 and TRBJ2-7; D perhaps matches TRBD2 (6 bases). Between the trimmed V and J ends, which lost 3 bases and 7 bases, there was a span of 17 bases. The CDR3 totals 14 residues. Germline loops: CDR1 SGHRS, CDR2 YFSETQ. The CDR3 reads CASSSGTPPREQYF. For the CDR3, the DNA is TGCGCCAGCAGCTCCGGGACTCCCCCTAGGGAGCAGTACTTC.

The genes are TRBV9 and TRBJ1-2; maybe TRBD1 (6 bases). V was clipped by 4 bases and J by 1 base, with 17 bases between them. The CDR3 has 16 residues. Germline CDR1 and CDR2: SGDLS and YYNGEE. The CDR3 loop is CASSPTMDSSNYGYTF. CDR3 in DNA: TGTGCCAGCAGCCCTACTATGGACAGCAGTAACTATGGCTACACCTTC.

The rearrangement uses TRBV19 and TRBJ2-2; D gene unclear. The CDR3 runs 12 residues. V was pared by 6 bases and J by 7 bases, with 9 bases between. Per the germline V gene, CDR1 is LNHDA and CDR2 is SQIVND (reference sequence). CDR3 in DNA: TGTGCCAGTAGGACACTGGGCGGGGAGCTGTTTTTT. Its translation: CASRTLGGELFF.

The chain is built from TRBV11-3 and TRBJ1-6, with D tentatively TRBD1 (5 bases). Germline CDR1 and CDR2: SGHNT and YENEEA. Between the trimmed V and J ends, which lost 10 bases and 7 bases, there was a span of 23 bases. The CDR3 loop spans 16 amino acids. The CDR3 loop is CANPPTLYRTNSPLHF. CDR3 in DNA: TGTGCCAACCCACCAACATTATACAGGACAAATTCACCCCTCCACTTT.

CDR3 DNA: TGTGCCAGCAGCGGATGGACTGCTTCCTACGAGCAGTACTTC. Translated, it gives CASSGWTASYEQYF. The rearrangement joins TRBV7-9 to TRBJ2-7; D is possibly TRBD2 (5 bases). CDR3 length: 14 residues. Germline V CDR1 and CDR2: SEHNR, FQNEAQ (reference sequence). The V end was cut by 5 bases, the J end by 1 base, with 12 bases between.

The CDR3: CASSRDRESTDTQYF. The CDR3 nucleotides read TGTGCCAGCAGCCGAGACAGGGAAAGCACAGATACGCAGTATTTT. The chain is built from TRBV7-3 and TRBJ2-3; the match to TRBD1 covers 7 bases. The junction had 5 bases not matched to a gene; V was cut back by 5 bases and J by 0 bases. Germline lookup yields CDR1 SGHTA and CDR2 FQGTGA. CDR3 length equals 15 residues.

This clone was seen a single time. The chain recombines TRBV28 with TRBJ1-4; no clear D gene. V dropped 8 bases and J dropped 8 bases, with 15 bases sitting between them. CDR3 size: 13 residues. Germline CDR1 and CDR2: MDHEN and SYDVKM. CDR3 region: CASGGLLEEKLFF. The CDR3 nucleotides are TGTGCCAGCGGCGGTTTATTGGAGGAAAAACTGTTTTTT.

This chain uses TRBV28 with TRBJ1-1; D is unclear. The V gene lost 5 bases and the J gene lost 3 bases, with 10 bases spanning the gap. The V gene's germline CDR1 is MDHEN and CDR2 SYDVKM. There are 13 residues in the CDR3. CDR3 coding DNA: TGTGCCAGCAGTCCGCCGGGGTACACTGAAGCTTTCTTT. Encoded protein: CASSPPGYTEAFF.

The chain employs TRBV28 and TRBJ2-3; D not certain. V shed 1 base and J shed 8 bases, with 7 bases lying between them. This CDR3 has 12 residues. The germline CDR1 and CDR2 sequences are MDHEN and SYDVKM. CDR3 coding DNA: TGTGCCAGCAGTTTATTACAGAGTACGCAGTATTTT. It translates to CASSLLQSTQYF. Combining the CDR3 with reference TRBV28 and TRBJ2-3 gives the whole variable domain DVKVTQSSRYLVKRTGEKVFLECVQDMDHENMFWYRQDPGLGLRLIYFSYDVKMKEKGDIPEGYSVSREKKERFSLILESASTNQTSMYLCASSLLQSTQYFGPGTRLTVL.